Below, 32 T cell receptor beta chains from the same sample are listed, as sequenced in a study of blood T cell repertoires in COVID-19. Clones were sequenced by immunoSEQ multiplex PCR, and TCRdb holds only the in-frame ones, with some missing. The sample yields around 150,000 clones, roughly 91% seen once. The specimen was peripheral blood. These receptors were taken from a woman aged 45-65 years with acute or convalescent COVID-19.

The J gene is TRBJ1-5, the V gene TRBV18, with D possibly TRBD1 on 5 matching bases. V was clipped by 0 bases and J by 5 bases, with 5 bases between them. Germline V gene lookup returns CDR1 KGHSH and CDR2 LQKENI. The CDR3 loop spans 13 amino acids. The CDR3, as DNA: TGTGCCAGCTCACCACCACAGGATCAGCCCCAGCATTTT. Its translation is CASSPPQDQPQHF.

The V and J genes are TRBV18 and TRBJ1-6; D not resolved. V was pared by 1 base and J by 8 bases, with 12 bases between. Looked up from germline, CDR1 is KGHSH and CDR2 is LQKENI. The CDR3 consists of 15 residues. This CDR3 reads CASSPQEGGHSPLHF. In DNA, the CDR3 is TGTGCCAGCTCACCACAGGAGGGAGGGCATTCACCCCTCCACTTT.

The V gene is TRBV14, the J gene TRBJ2-2, with TRBD2 matching 12 bases. The CDR3 spans 15 residues. Germline V lookup: CDR1 SGHDN, CDR2 FVKESK. Trimming at V came to 4 bases and at J to 3 bases, leaving 0 bases not matched to a gene. The CDR3 sequence is CASSRTSGDTGELFF. The CDR3 DNA is TGTGCCAGCAGCCGGACTAGCGGGGACACCGGGGAGCTGTTTTTT.

The rearrangement links TRBV18 to TRBJ2-3, with D unclear. Germline V lookup: CDR1 KGHSH, CDR2 LQKENI. V dropped 2 bases and J dropped 0 bases, with 9 bases sitting between them. The CDR3 is 15 amino acids. The CDR3: CASSPYVESTDTQYF. CDR3 bases: TGTGCCAGCTCACCATACGTGGAGAGCACAGATACGCAGTATTTT.

CDR3 residues: CASSRKWDRATTAFF. The CDR3 DNA reads TGTGCCAGCAGCCGAAAATGGGACAGGGCCACGACGGCTTTCTTT. The chain links TRBV7-9 to TRBJ1-1; 9 bases are shared with TRBD1. Germline CDR1 SEHNR, CDR2 FQNEAQ (reference sequence). With 5 bases clipped from V and 11 bases from J, the junction kept 15 bases outside the gene matches. This CDR3 contains 15 residues.

V and J are TRBV5-1 and TRBJ1-4; TRBD1 aligns across 9 bases. Trimming removed 3 bases from V and 5 bases from J; junction bases left unmatched: 2. Per germline, CDR1 SGHRS and CDR2 YFSETQ. The CDR3 contains 14 residues. The CDR3 DNA follows: TGCGCCAGCAGCTGGACAGGGGAGAATGAAAAACTGTTTTTT. This encodes CASSWTGENEKLFF.

The chain uses TRBV6-5 and TRBJ1-6, with D perhaps matching TRBD1 (6 bases). Per germline, CDR1 MNHEY and CDR2 SVGAGI. The CDR3 covers 16 residues. V was cut by 4 bases and J by 2 bases, with 12 bases left in between. Here the CDR3 reads CASSSTGIAYNSPLHF. CDR3 DNA: TGTGCCAGCAGTTCAACAGGGATAGCCTATAATTCACCCCTCCACTTT.

The chain has TRBV5-4 and TRBJ2-2; 7 bases align to TRBD1. Germline lookup yields CDR1 SGHNT and CDR2 YYREEE (reference sequence). The CDR3 spans 13 residues. V was clipped by 4 bases and J by 5 bases; unmatched bases: 2. CDR3 loop: CASSDRVTGELFF. CDR3 DNA: TGTGCCAGCAGCGACAGGGTTACCGGGGAGCTGTTTTTT.

The V and J genes are TRBV19 and TRBJ2-3, with a possible D match to TRBD1 (6 bases). Germline CDR1 and CDR2: LNHDA and SQIVND (reference sequence). Deletions cut 9 bases from V and 1 base from J, with 20 bases between. This CDR3 is 16 amino acids long. The DNA for the CDR3 is TGTGCCAGCCACAGGGCCGTAGGACATGGCACAGATACGCAGTATTTT. This translates into CASHRAVGHGTDTQYF. The variable domain in full, with the rest retrieved from reference TRBV19 and TRBJ2-3, is DGGITQSPKYLFRKEGQNVTLSCEQNLNHDAMYWYRQDPGQGLRLIYYSQIVNDFQKGDIAEGYSVSREKKESFPLTVTSAQKNPTAFYLCASHRAVGHGTDTQYFGPGTRLTVL.

J is TRBJ2-1 and V is TRBV24-1, with 9 bases that match TRBD1. With 4 bases clipped from V and 8 bases from J, the junction kept 14 bases outside the gene matches. Germline loops: CDR1 KGHDR, CDR2 SFDVKD. The CDR3 runs 17 residues. As DNA, the CDR3 is TGTGCCACCAGTGACTTCAGAGGGACAGGGTTTATAGATGAGCAGTTCTTC. Its translation is CATSDFRGTGFIDEQFF.

The rearrangement joins TRBV5-4 to TRBJ2-7, with a possible D match to TRBD2 (5 bases). The ends were cut back, 3 bases at V and 3 bases at J, with 13 bases in the middle. CDR1 SGHNT and CDR2 YYREEE come from the germline V gene (reference sequence). The CDR3 covers 14 residues. The CDR3 loop is CASSSKGEGYEQYF. CDR3 sequence (DNA): TGTGCCAGCAGCTCCAAAGGCGAGGGCTACGAGCAGTACTTC.

The chain carries TRBV28 and TRBJ1-2, with D unresolved. Trimming removed 3 bases at V and 8 bases at J, with 22 bases between. CDR3 length: 16 residues. The germline CDR1 and CDR2 sequences are MDHEN and SYDVKM. The CDR3 DNA follows: TGTGCCAGCAGTTTTCCTGAAAAAGCGGTTTACGGGGGCTACACCTTC. Protein product: CASSFPEKAVYGGYTF.

The chain couples TRBV14 to TRBJ2-4, with D possibly TRBD2 on 5 matching bases. V was cut by 5 bases and J by 7 bases, with 12 bases left in between. CDR1 and CDR2 (germline): SGHDN, FVKESK. The CDR3 loop spans 13 amino acids. Here the CDR3 reads CASSKGEGNIQYF. The DNA of the CDR3 is TGTGCCAGCAGCAAAGGAGAGGGCAACATTCAGTACTTC.

The chain uses TRBV5-4 and TRBJ2-2, with D perhaps matching TRBD2 (6 bases). Germline loops: CDR1 SGHNT, CDR2 YYREEE (reference sequence). CDR3 length equals 14 residues. V lost 2 bases and J lost 7, with 12 bases in between. This chain's CDR3 is CASSLGGPGGELFF. Written as DNA, the CDR3 is TGTGCCAGCAGCTTAGGAGGGCCCGGCGGGGAGCTGTTTTTT. Based on the CDR3 plus reference TRBV5-4 and TRBJ2-2, the full variable domain is ETGVTQSPTHLIKTRGQQVTLRCSSQSGHNTVSWYQQALGQGPQFIFQYYREEENGRGNFPPRFSGLQFPNYSSELNVNALELDDSALYLCASSLGGPGGELFFGEGSRLTVL.

The rearrangement links TRBV7-9 to TRBJ1-2; no clear D. From germline, CDR1 is SEHNR and CDR2 FQNEAQ (reference sequence). This CDR3 contains 14 residues. Trimming pared 3 bases from V and 2 bases from J, leaving 10 bases between. CDR3 in amino acids: CASSLENSNYGYTF. The CDR3 region has the DNA TGTGCCAGCAGCTTGGAGAACTCAAACTATGGCTACACCTTC.

This clone has more than one count but fewer than ten. V and J are TRBV7-9 and TRBJ2-2, with 7 bases identical to TRBD1. Looked up from germline, CDR1 is SEHNR and CDR2 is FQNEAQ (reference sequence). After removal of 5 bases from V and 4 bases from J, the junction contained 4 bases not matched to a gene. There are 14 residues in the CDR3. The CDR3 loop is CASSLGQATGELFF. The CDR3 nucleotides are TGTGCCAGCAGCCTTGGACAGGCCACCGGGGAGCTGTTTTTT.

The chain couples TRBV4-3 to TRBJ1-6, with D hard to call. CDR3 length: 15 amino acids. Germline CDR1 is LGHNA and CDR2 is YSLEER. Deletions cut 0 bases from V and 9 bases from J, with 12 bases between. The CDR3, as DNA: TGCGCCAGCAGCCAAGATGGATGGGGAGGTTCACCCCTCCACTTT. This translates into CASSQDGWGGSPLHF.

The V and J genes are TRBV10-3 and TRBJ1-2; D remains unclear. Trimming left V 3 bases short and J 6 bases short, with 23 bases between. The CDR3 is made up of 17 amino acids. Per the germline V gene, CDR1 is ENHRY and CDR2 is SYGVKD. The CDR3 nucleotides are TGTGCCATCAGTGATCCTCCTATTCCTGAGAGGATCCATGGCTACACCTTC. Its translation: CAISDPPIPERIHGYTF.

The rearrangement links TRBV28 to TRBJ1-6; 9 bases map to TRBD1. CDR3 size: 14 residues. Germline V gene sequence: CDR1 MDHEN, CDR2 SYDVKM. The trim removed 6 bases at V and 7 bases at J, leaving 4 bases unmatched. This chain's CDR3 is CASSGTGRNSPLHF. CDR3 DNA: TGTGCCAGCAGCGGGACAGGGCGGAATTCACCCCTCCACTTT.

V and J are TRBV5-1 and TRBJ2-7, with 11 positions matching TRBD1. CDR3 size: 15 residues. Germline lookup yields CDR1 SGHRS and CDR2 YFSETQ. The V and J ends lost 5 bases and 6 bases, in that order; junction bases with no gene match: 10. CDR3 amino acids: CASSRTGTGGIEQYF. Here the CDR3 DNA reads TGCGCCAGCAGTAGGACCGGGACAGGGGGTATCGAGCAGTACTTC.

V is TRBV24-1 and J is TRBJ2-2, with D maybe TRBD1 (6 bases). Trimming stripped 2 bases from V and 3 bases from J, with 6 bases between. The CDR3 runs 14 residues. Germline CDR1 KGHDR, CDR2 SFDVKD. The CDR3 here is CATSDWTDTGELFF. The CDR3 coding sequence is TGTGCCACCAGTGATTGGACAGACACCGGGGAGCTGTTTTTT.

This clone has a single count. Different DNA sequences within this sample yield the same CDR3. J is TRBJ2-7 and V is TRBV19, with 8 bases matching TRBD1. V lost 6 bases and J lost 3; bases outside the gene matches: 4. Per germline, CDR1 LNHDA and CDR2 SQIVND (reference sequence). CDR3 length: 13 residues. The DNA for the CDR3 is TGTGCCAGTAGCCTAGACAGGGGCTACGAGCAGTACTTC. Translation: CASSLDRGYEQYF.

This clone showed up just a few times. The genes are TRBV24-1 and TRBJ2-2; tentatively, D is TRBD2 (5 bases). The CDR3 is made up of 13 amino acids. Germline CDR1 KGHDR, CDR2 SFDVKD. The germline V and J ends were trimmed by 3 bases and 5 bases, with 6 bases remaining between them. In DNA, the CDR3 is TGTGCCACCAGTGATACGGGGACCGGGGAGCTGTTTTTT. Encoded protein: CATSDTGTGELFF.

The V and J genes are TRBV10-3 and TRBJ1-3; 7 nucleotides match TRBD1. The CDR3 sequence is 14 residues long. Germline V gene data show CDR1 as ENHRY and CDR2 as SYGVKD. After removal of 6 bases from V and 2 bases from J, the junction contained 4 bases not matched to a gene. The CDR3 coding sequence is TGTGCCATCAGCCGCACAGGGGCTGGAAACACCATATATTTT. The encoded protein is CAISRTGAGNTIYF.

This clone was picked up one time. The chain recombines TRBV19 with TRBJ2-2, with 8 bases aligning to TRBD2. Germline CDR1 is LNHDA and CDR2 is SQIVND (reference sequence). The CDR3 has 15 residues. With V trimmed by 9 bases and J by 6 bases, 12 bases remained unmatched. CDR3 amino acids: CASAGGAGVAGELFF. In nucleotides, the CDR3 is TGTGCCAGCGCTGGGGGAGCGGGAGTGGCCGGGGAGCTGTTTTTT. Using reference TRBV19 and TRBJ2-2 for the parts outside the CDR3, the full variable domain is DGGITQSPKYLFRKEGQNVTLSCEQNLNHDAMYWYRQDPGQGLRLIYYSQIVNDFQKGDIAEGYSVSREKKESFPLTVTSAQKNPTAFYLCASAGGAGVAGELFFGEGSRLTVL.

The V call is TRBV9, the J call TRBJ2-3; 8 bases agree with TRBD1. Per the germline V gene, CDR1 is SGDLS and CDR2 is YYNGEE. Trimming at V came to 0 bases and at J to 0 bases, leaving 6 bases not matched to a gene. There are 17 residues in the CDR3. CDR3: CASSVEGQGLSTDTQYF. In DNA, the CDR3 is TGTGCCAGCAGCGTAGAAGGACAGGGCCTTAGCACAGATACGCAGTATTTT.

The chain uses TRBV29-1 and TRBJ1-2, with TRBD1 matching over 12 bases. Per the germline V gene, CDR1 is SQVTM and CDR2 is ANQGSEA. The CDR3 is made up of 15 amino acids. Losses at the gene ends were 0 bases for V and 8 bases for J; bases not matched to a gene: 7. The CDR3 protein is CSVEDGDRGRRGYTF. CDR3 in DNA: TGCAGCGTTGAAGATGGGGACAGGGGGCGAAGAGGCTACACCTTC.

The rearrangement links TRBV2 to TRBJ2-7; 8 nucleotides match TRBD1. The ends lost 8 bases at V and 2 bases at J; junction bases unmatched: 5. The CDR3 loop spans 13 amino acids. The V gene's germline CDR1 is SNHLY and CDR2 FYNNEI. CDR3 region: CASFPGGPYEQYF. The CDR3, as DNA: TGTGCCAGCTTCCCAGGGGGCCCCTACGAGCAGTACTTC.

The chain links TRBV13 to TRBJ1-2; TRBD1 matches 7 bases. The CDR3 loop spans 14 amino acids. V lost 4 bases and J lost 1; bases outside the gene matches: 3. The V gene's germline CDR1 is PRHDT and CDR2 FYEKMQ (reference sequence). CDR3 coding DNA: TGTGCCAGCAGCTCCCGGGACAGTAACTATGGCTACACCTTC. This gives the protein CASSSRDSNYGYTF. The full variable domain, in which reference TRBV13 and TRBJ1-2 provide the parts outside the CDR3, is AAGVIQSPRHLIKEKRETATLKCYPIPRHDTVYWYQQGPGQDPQFLISFYEKMQSDKGSIPDRFSAQQFSDYHSELNMSSLELGDSALYFCASSSRDSNYGYTFGSGTRLTVV.

This chain joins TRBV4-2 and TRBJ1-4; 7 bases line up with TRBD1. The V and J ends lost 4 bases and 4 bases, in that order; junction bases with no gene match: 9. Germline V CDR1 and CDR2: LGHNA, YNFKEQ. The CDR3 is made up of 16 amino acids. The CDR3 spells CASSPITGDYNEKLFF. CDR3 sequence (DNA): TGTGCCAGCAGCCCCATTACAGGGGATTATAATGAAAAACTGTTTTTT.

This chain uses TRBV11-2 with TRBJ2-5; maybe TRBD2 (5 bases). Trimming removed 5 bases at V and 3 bases at J, with 16 bases between. This CDR3 is 15 amino acids long. Germline values: CDR1 SGHAT, CDR2 FQNNGV. CDR3 nucleotide sequence: TGTGCCAGCAGCACGAGACACCACGGGGAAGAGACCCAGTACTTC. Encoded protein: CASSTRHHGEETQYF.

This sequence joins TRBV5-1 and TRBJ1-1; the D is unclear. Germline loops: CDR1 SGHRS, CDR2 YFSETQ. The CDR3 covers 13 residues. The V gene lost 4 bases and the J gene lost 7 bases, with 14 bases spanning the gap. The CDR3 here is CASSPGGGLEAFF. The CDR3 nucleotides read TGCGCCAGCAGCCCAGGAGGTGGGCTTGAAGCTTTCTTT.